The present entry profiles one TCR beta chain with its context. The source of the sample is a study of T cells in Graves' hyperthyroidism and ophthalmopathy. Graves' hyperthyroidism was deemed stable given no ophthalmopathy progression within 18 months. Deletions cut 2 bases from V and 3 bases from J, with 5 bases between. The germline V gene has CDR1 MNHNY and CDR2 SVGAGI (reference sequence). The CDR3 contains 12 residues. RNA transcripts served as the template for amplifying TCR beta CDR3 regions. HTBI primers drove first-round RT-PCR of the TCR CDR3. TCRdb analysed the multiplex PCR reads with MiXCR anew, one entry per CDR3 protein. The data contain 200,000 to 250,000 distinct CDR3 sequences, 17% of them seen just once; the ten biggest clones take up around 52%.

The chain uses TRBV6-6 and TRBJ2-7; TRBD1 might be the D (5 bases). The sample taken for sequencing was blood. The TCR comes from a man aged 50-59 years with Graves' hyperthyroidism. Here the CDR3 reads CASSYQGYEQYF. Here the CDR3 DNA reads TGTGCCAGCAGTTACCAGGGCTACGAGCAGTACTTC.